This T cell receptor beta chain came from a study of cytomegalovirus exposure and HLA in healthy donors. Across the whole study: HLA-typed donors contributed some 87 million unique TCRs, which were held in an early data release. Of all 360 or so donors who were genotyped, about 80% belonged to the Caucasian-associated ancestry cluster.

A multiplex PCR was run with 60 Vbeta primers and 13 Jbeta primers. Generated by immunoSEQ multiplex PCR, the TCRdb table keeps only in-frame clones and is missing some. The sample gives under 100,000 clones, 65% to 85% of which show up once; 3% to 3.5% is in the top ten. This CDR3 has 14 amino acids. CDR1 is GTSNPN and CDR2 is SVGIG in the germline V gene (reference sequence). The V gene lost 2 bases and the J gene lost 5 bases, with 15 bases spanning the gap. Material for sequencing was PBMCs. The chain joins TRBV30 to TRBJ2-5; TRBD2 might be the D (5 bases). This clonotype was sampled from a man aged 50 to 60 in good health and CMV-seronegative. The CDR3 sequence: CAWSRAGLRETQYF. The CDR3 DNA follows: TGTGCCTGGAGTCGGGCGGGCCTAAGGGAGACCCAGTACTTC.